This TCR beta chain was obtained from a study of blood T cell repertoires in COVID-19. Clones were sequenced by immunoSEQ multiplex PCR, and TCRdb holds only the in-frame ones, with some missing. Here the sample spans fewer than 150,000 clones, about 86% being singletons. V lost 3 bases to trimming and J lost 0 bases, with 9 bases between them. Per germline, CDR1 MDHEN and CDR2 SYDVKM. This CDR3 region has 15 residues. The sequenced sample consisted of peripheral blood. This TCR was sampled from a human donor in a cohort sampled during active COVID-19. The chain recombines TRBV28 with TRBJ1-3; no clear D gene. DNA for the CDR3: TGTGCCAGCAGTTTTCGCCGTAGCTCTGGAAACACCATATATTTT. This codes for CASSFRRSSGNTIYF. Supplemented by reference TRBV28 and TRBJ1-3, the full variable domain reads DVKVTQSSRYLVKRTGEKVFLECVQDMDHENMFWYRQDPGLGLRLIYFSYDVKMKEKGDIPEGYSVSREKKERFSLILESASTNQTSMYLCASSFRRSSGNTIYFGEGSWLTVV.